This TCR beta chain was found in a study of shared clonotypes between healthy human individuals. Naive CD8 isolation took CD45RO-negative cells positively selected for CCR7 and excluded terminally differentiated effector memory CD45RA+ cells. With 8 bases removed from V and 3 bases from J, the gap between germline ends came to 14 bases. The germline CDR1 and CDR2 sequences are SNHLY and FYNNEI. The CDR3 is 14 amino acids. Repertoires were generated with immunoSEQ multiplex PCR, while TCRdb's copy carries only in-frame clones and drops some. The sample lists some 630,000 clones; approximately 96% were seen once.

The V and J genes are TRBV2 and TRBJ1-5; weak D call: TRBD1 (6 bases). The TCR originated in a woman younger than 45 in good health. The source material was naive CD8+ T cells sorted from blood. As DNA, the CDR3 is TGTGCCAGCTGGACAGCTAGACCCAATCAGCCCCAGCATTTT. Its protein product is CASWTARPNQPQHF.